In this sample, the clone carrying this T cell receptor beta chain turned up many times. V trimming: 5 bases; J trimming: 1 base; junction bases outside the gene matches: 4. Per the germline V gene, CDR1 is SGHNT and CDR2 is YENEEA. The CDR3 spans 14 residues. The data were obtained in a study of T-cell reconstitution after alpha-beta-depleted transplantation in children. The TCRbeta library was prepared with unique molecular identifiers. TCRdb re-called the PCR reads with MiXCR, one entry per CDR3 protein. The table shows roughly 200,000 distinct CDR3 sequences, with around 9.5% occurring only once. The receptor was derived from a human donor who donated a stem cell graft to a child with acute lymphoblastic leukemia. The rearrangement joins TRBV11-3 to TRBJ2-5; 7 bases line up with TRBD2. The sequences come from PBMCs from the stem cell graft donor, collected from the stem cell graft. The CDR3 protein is CASSPASGQETQYF. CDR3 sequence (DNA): TGTGCCAGCAGCCCAGCTAGCGGCCAAGAGACCCAGTACTTC.